The 4 T cell receptor beta chains reported below all come from one sample, sequenced in a study of neurological immune-mediated disorders. From the 5' RACE reads, TCRdb called clonotypes with MiXCR, one entry per CDR3 protein. This sample has about 74,000 distinct CDR3 sequences, with 5.2% found just once. The sequenced sample was PBMCs. The receptors originated from a man aged 18 to 29 with multiple sclerosis.

On this clonotype: One base away lies a much larger clone, so this may be a sequencing read error. The V gene is TRBV20-1, the J gene TRBJ1-2, with a weak D call TRBD1 (6 bases). This CDR3 has 15 residues. Germline assignment: CDR1 DFQATT and CDR2 SNEGSKA (reference sequence). This CDR3 reads CCASGSKDRLYGYTF. DNA of the CDR3: TGCTGTGCCAGTGGTTCAAAGGACAGATTATATGGCTACACCTTC.

The table lists this clonotype with many counts. This chain joins TRBV7-3 and TRBJ2-7; D call uncertain. The CDR3 has 15 residues. V lost 8 bases and J 3 bases, leaving 20 bases between the germline ends. Germline loops: CDR1 SGHTA, CDR2 FQGTGA. CDR3 residues: CASSQTPLAYYEQYF. In DNA, the CDR3 is TGTGCCAGCTCTCAAACTCCCTTAGCTTACTACGAGCAGTACTTC.

This rearrangement joins TRBV25-1 to TRBJ2-1; 9 positions agree with TRBD1. Germline V lookup: CDR1 MGHDK, CDR2 SYGVNS. V dropped 6 bases and J dropped 7; count of bases not matched to a gene: 10. This CDR3 has 15 residues. The CDR3: CASSASTGTGNEQFF. For the CDR3, the DNA is TGTGCCAGCAGCGCTTCCACCGGGACAGGGAATGAGCAGTTCTTC. The whole variable domain, filled in from reference TRBV25-1 and TRBJ2-1, reads EADIYQTPRYLVIGTGKKITLECSQTMGHDKMYWYQQDPGMELHLIHYSYGVNSTEKGDLSSESTVSRIRTEHFPLTLESARPSHTSQYLCASSASTGTGNEQFFGPGTRLTVL.

This clonotype was seen ten or more times. The genes are TRBV24-1 and TRBJ2-3, with D maybe TRBD2 (5 bases). V was clipped by 3 bases and J by 4 bases, with 13 bases between them. From germline, CDR1 is KGHDR and CDR2 SFDVKD. The length of the CDR3 is 15 residues. CDR3 region: CATSDKRESADTQYF. For the CDR3, the DNA is TGTGCCACCAGTGATAAGAGGGAGAGCGCAGATACGCAGTATTTT.